This T cell receptor (beta chain) is from a study of shared clonotypes between healthy human individuals. Study-level information: Donors consisted of two women and a few men between 18 and 49.

About this clone itself: Its antigen is still unknown.

The CDR3 consists of 14 residues. Germline V lookup: CDR1 MNHEY, CDR2 SVGAGI. The V gene lost 5 bases and the J gene lost 2 bases, with 13 bases spanning the gap. Study results and caveats: The study found about 5% of naive CD4 clonotypes shared across a handful of donors. Generation probability values for non-shared clonotypes were lower than those for clonotypes shared by all four donors.

In the naive CD8 group, cells lacked CD45RO and were positively selected for CCR7, so terminally differentiated effector memory CD45RA+ cells were left out. A deep-level run was used for the assay. Libraries were prepared by immunoSEQ multiplex PCR; TCRdb keeps only in-frame clonotypes and omits some of them. This table has about 590,000 clones, about 95% appearing once. Specimen: naive CD8+ T cells sorted from blood. The TCR was taken from a woman in her 30s in good health. This chain uses TRBV6-5 with TRBJ2-7; weak D call: TRBD2 (6 bases). CDR3 coding DNA: TGTGCCAGCAGTAAAAGCGGGCGCCCCTACGAGCAGTACTTC. Translation: CASSKSGRPYEQYF.